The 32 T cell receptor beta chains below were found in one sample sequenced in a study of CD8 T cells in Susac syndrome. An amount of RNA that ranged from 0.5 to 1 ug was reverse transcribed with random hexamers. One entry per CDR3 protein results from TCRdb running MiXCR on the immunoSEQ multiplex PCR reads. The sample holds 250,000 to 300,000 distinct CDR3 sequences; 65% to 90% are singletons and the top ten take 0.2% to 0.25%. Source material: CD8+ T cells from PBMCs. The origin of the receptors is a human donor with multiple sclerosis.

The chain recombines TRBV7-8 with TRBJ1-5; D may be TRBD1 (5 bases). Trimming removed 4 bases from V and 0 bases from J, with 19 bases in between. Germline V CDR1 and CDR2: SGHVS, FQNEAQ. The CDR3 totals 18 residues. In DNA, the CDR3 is TGTGCCAGCAGCTGGAGCACGGGGGAAATTTATAGCAATCAGCCCCAGCATTTT. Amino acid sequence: CASSWSTGEIYSNQPQHF. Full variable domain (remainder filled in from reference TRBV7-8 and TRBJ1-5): GAGVSQSPRYKVAKRGQDVALRCDPISGHVSLFWYQQALGQGPEFLTYFQNEAQLDKSGLPSDRFFAERPEGSVSTLKIQRTQQEDSAVYLCASSWSTGEIYSNQPQHFGDGTRLSIL.

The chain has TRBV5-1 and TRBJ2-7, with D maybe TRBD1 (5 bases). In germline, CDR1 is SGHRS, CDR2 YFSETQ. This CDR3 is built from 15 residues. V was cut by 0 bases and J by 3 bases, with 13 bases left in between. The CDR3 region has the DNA TGCGCCAGCAGCTTGGGGCAGGGTGTATTCTACGAGCAGTACTTC. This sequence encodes CASSLGQGVFYEQYF.

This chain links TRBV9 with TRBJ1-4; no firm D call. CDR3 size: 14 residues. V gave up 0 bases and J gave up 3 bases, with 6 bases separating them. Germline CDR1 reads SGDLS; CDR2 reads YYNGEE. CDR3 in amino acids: CASSVGRSNEKLFF. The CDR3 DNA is TGTGCCAGCAGCGTAGGAAGGTCTAATGAAAAACTGTTTTTT. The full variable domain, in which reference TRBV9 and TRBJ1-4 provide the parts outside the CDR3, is DSGVTQTPKHLITATGQRVTLRCSPRSGDLSVYWYQQSLDQGLQFLIQYYNGEERAKGNILERFSAQQFPDLHSELNLSSLELGDSALYFCASSVGRSNEKLFFGSGTQLSVL.

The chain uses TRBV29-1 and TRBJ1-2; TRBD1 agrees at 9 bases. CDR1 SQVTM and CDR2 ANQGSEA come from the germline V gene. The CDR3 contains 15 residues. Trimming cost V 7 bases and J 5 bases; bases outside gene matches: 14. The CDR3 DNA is TGCAGCGCCGTGGGGACAGGGCCCGGAGGGTATGGCTACACCTTC. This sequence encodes CSAVGTGPGGYGYTF.

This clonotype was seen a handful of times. CDR3 amino acids: CASSDLPASGTYEQYF. The CDR3, as DNA: TGTGCCAGCAGTGACCTCCCTGCTAGCGGGACCTACGAGCAGTACTTC. This chain links TRBV2 with TRBJ2-7, with TRBD2 matching 9 bases. With V trimmed by 3 bases and J by 2 bases, 8 bases remained unmatched. Germline V gives CDR1 SNHLY, CDR2 FYNNEI. The CDR3 extends over 16 amino acids.

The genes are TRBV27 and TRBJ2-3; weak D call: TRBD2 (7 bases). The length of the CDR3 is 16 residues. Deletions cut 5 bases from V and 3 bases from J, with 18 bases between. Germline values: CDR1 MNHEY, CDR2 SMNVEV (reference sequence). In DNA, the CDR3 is TGTGCCAGCAGTGGACAGATGTGGGAGGGGACAGATACGCAGTATTTT. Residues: CASSGQMWEGTDTQYF.

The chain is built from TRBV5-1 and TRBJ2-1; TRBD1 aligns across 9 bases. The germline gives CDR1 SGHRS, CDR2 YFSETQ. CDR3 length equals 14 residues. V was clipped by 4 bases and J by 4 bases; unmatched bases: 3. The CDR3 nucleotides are TGCGCCAGCAGCAAGACAGGGGGGTACAATGAGCAGTTCTTC. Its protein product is CASSKTGGYNEQFF.

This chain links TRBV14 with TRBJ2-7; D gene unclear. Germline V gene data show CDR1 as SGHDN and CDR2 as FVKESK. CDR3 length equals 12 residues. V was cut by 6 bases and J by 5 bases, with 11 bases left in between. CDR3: CASSPIGHEQYF. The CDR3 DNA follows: TGTGCCAGCAGTCCGATAGGCCACGAGCAGTACTTC. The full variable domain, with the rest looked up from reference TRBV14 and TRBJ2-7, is EAGVTQFPSHSVIEKGQTVTLRCDPISGHDNLYWYRRVMGKEIKFLLHFVKESKQDESGMPNNRFLAERTGGTYSTLKVQPAELEDSGVYFCASSPIGHEQYFGPGTRLTVT.

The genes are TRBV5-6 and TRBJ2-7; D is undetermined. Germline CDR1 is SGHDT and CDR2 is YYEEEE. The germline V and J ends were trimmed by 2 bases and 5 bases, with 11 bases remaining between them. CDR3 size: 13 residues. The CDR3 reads CASSLNNRNEQYF. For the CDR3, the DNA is TGTGCCAGCAGCTTAAATAATAGGAACGAGCAGTACTTC.

The DNA of the CDR3 is TGTGCCAGCAGCTTAATCTCCCCAGGGGCCAACACTGAAGCTTTCTTT. Protein: CASSLISPGANTEAFF. The rearrangement links TRBV7-8 to TRBJ1-1; perhaps TRBD1 as D (6 bases). The V gene's germline CDR1 is SGHVS and CDR2 FQNEAQ. This CDR3 has 16 residues. V was trimmed by 2 bases and J by 2 bases, leaving 15 bases between them.

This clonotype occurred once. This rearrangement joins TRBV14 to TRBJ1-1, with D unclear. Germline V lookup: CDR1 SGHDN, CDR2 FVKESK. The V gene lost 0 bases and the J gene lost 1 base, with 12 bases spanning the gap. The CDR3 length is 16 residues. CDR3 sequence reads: CASSQDPYSGNTEAFF. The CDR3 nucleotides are TGTGCCAGCAGCCAAGATCCTTACAGCGGGAACACTGAAGCTTTCTTT.

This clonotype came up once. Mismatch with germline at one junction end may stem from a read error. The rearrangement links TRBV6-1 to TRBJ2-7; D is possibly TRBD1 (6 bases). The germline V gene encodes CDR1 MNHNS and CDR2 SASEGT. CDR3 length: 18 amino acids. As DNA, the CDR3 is TGTGTCAGCAGTGAACTTCTCGATGAGACAGGCCTCCCCTACGAGCAGTACTTC. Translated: CVSSELLDETGLPYEQYF.

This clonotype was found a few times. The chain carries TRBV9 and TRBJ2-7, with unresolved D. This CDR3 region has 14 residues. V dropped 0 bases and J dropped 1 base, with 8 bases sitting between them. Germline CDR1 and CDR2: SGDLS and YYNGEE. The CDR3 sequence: CASSVGVGSYEQYF. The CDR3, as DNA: TGTGCCAGCAGCGTAGGGGTCGGATCCTACGAGCAGTACTTC.

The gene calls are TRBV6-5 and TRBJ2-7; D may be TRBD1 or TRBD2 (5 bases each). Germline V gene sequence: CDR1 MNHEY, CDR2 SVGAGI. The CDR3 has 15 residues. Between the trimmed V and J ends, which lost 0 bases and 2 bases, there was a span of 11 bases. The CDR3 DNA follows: TGTGCCAGCAGTTACTCGAAGGGACCGGCCTACGAGCAGTACTTC. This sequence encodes CASSYSKGPAYEQYF.

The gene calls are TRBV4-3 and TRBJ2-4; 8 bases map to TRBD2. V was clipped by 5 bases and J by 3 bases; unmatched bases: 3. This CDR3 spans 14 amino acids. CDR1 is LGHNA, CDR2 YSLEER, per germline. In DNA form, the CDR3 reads TGCGCCAGCAGCACCGGGACTAGCAAAAACATTCAGTACTTC. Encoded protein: CASSTGTSKNIQYF.

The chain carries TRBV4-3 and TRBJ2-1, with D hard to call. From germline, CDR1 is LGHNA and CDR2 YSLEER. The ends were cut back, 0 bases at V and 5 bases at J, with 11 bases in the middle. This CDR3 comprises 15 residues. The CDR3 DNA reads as TGCGCCAGCAGCCAAGATGTAGGGTACCACAATGAGCAGTTCTTC. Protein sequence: CASSQDVGYHNEQFF.

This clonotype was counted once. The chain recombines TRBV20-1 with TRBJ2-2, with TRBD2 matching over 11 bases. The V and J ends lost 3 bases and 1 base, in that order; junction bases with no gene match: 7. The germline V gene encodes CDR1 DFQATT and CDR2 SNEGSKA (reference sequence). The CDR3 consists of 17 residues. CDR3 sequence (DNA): TGCAGTGCTAGGCTAGCGGGAGGATATTTGAACACCGGGGAGCTGTTTTTT. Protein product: CSARLAGGYLNTGELFF.

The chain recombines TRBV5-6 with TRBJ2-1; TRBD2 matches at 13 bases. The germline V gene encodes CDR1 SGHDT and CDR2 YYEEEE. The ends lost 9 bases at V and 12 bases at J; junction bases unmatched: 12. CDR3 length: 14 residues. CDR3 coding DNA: TGTGCCACCCTCCGGACTAGCGGGAGAGGTCGGCAGTTCTTC. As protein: CATLRTSGRGRQFF.

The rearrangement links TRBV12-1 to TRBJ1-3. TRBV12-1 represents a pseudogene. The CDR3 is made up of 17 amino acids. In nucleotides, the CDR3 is TGTGCCAGCAGCCAACCGGGACTCCCGGGGAAGGGAAACACCATATATTTT. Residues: CASSQPGLPGKGNTIYF.

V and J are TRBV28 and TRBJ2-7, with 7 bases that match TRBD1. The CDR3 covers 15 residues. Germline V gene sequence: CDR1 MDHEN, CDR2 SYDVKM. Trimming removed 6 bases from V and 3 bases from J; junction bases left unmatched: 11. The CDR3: CASRLGQAYFYEQYF. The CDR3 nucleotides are TGTGCCAGCAGGTTAGGACAGGCCTACTTCTACGAGCAGTACTTC.

CDR3 nucleotides: TGTGCCACCGCCCAGGGGGCGGGCACTGAAGCTTTCTTT. Translated: CATAQGAGTEAFF. The chain couples TRBV15 to TRBJ1-1, with 8 bases identical to TRBD1. CDR3 size: 13 residues. CDR1 LNHNV and CDR2 YYDKDF come from the germline V gene (reference sequence). V was pared by 8 bases and J by 4 bases, with 6 bases of the junction left unmatched.

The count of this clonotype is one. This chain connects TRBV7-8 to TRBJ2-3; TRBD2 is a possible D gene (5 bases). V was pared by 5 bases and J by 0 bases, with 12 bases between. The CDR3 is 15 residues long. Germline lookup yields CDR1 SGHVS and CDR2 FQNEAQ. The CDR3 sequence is CASSLIASSTDTQYF. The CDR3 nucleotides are TGTGCCAGCAGCCTGATAGCGTCTAGCACAGATACGCAGTATTTT.

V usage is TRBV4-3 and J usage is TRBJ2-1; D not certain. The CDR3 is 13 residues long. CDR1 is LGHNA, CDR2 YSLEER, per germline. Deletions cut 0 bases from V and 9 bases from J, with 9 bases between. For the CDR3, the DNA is TGCGCCAGCAGCCAAGATCGGGCGAGTGAGCAGTTCTTC. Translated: CASSQDRASEQFF.

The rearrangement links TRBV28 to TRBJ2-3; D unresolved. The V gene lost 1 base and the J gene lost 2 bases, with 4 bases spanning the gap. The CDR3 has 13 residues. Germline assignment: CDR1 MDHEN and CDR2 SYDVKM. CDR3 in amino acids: CASSLYPTDTQYF. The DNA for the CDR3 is TGTGCCAGCAGTTTATATCCCACAGATACGCAGTATTTT.

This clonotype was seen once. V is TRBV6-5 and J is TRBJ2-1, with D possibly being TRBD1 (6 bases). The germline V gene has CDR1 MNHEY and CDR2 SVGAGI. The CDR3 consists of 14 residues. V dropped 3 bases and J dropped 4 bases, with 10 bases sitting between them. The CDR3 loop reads CASSYSGDYNEQFF. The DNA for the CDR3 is TGTGCCAGCAGTTATTCAGGGGATTACAATGAGCAGTTCTTC.

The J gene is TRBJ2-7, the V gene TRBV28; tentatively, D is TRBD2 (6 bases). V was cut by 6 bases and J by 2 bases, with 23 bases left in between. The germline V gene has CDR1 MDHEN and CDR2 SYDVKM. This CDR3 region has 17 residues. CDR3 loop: CASSGRFQYLITYEQYF. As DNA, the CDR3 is TGTGCCAGCAGCGGGAGATTTCAATACCTCATTACCTACGAGCAGTACTTC. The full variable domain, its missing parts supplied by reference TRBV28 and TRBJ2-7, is DVKVTQSSRYLVKRTGEKVFLECVQDMDHENMFWYRQDPGLGLRLIYFSYDVKMKEKGDIPEGYSVSREKKERFSLILESASTNQTSMYLCASSGRFQYLITYEQYFGPGTRLTVT.

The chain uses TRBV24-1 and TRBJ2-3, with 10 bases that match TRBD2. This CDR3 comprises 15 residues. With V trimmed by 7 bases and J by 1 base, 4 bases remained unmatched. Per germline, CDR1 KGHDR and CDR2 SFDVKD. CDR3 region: CATRRTSGGTDTQYF. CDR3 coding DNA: TGTGCCACCAGAAGGACTAGCGGAGGCACAGATACGCAGTATTTT.

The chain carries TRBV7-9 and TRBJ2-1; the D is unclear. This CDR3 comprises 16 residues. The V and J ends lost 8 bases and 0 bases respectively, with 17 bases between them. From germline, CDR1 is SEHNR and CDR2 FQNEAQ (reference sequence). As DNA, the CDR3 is TGTGCCAGCTTCCCGTACGACGGAAGCTCCTACAATGAGCAGTTCTTC. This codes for CASFPYDGSSYNEQFF. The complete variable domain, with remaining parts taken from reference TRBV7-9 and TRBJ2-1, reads DTGVSQNPRHKITKRGQNVTFRCDPISEHNRLYWYRQTLGQGPEFLTYFQNEAQLEKSRLLSDRFSAERPKGSFSTLEIQRTEQGDSAMYLCASFPYDGSSYNEQFFGPGTRLTVL.

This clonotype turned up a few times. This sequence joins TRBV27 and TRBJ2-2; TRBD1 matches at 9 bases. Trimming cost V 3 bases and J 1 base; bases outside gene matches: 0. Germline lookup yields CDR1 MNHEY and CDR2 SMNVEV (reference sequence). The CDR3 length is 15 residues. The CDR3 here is CASSLGQGNTGELFF. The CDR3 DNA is TGTGCCAGCAGTTTGGGACAGGGGAACACCGGGGAGCTGTTTTTT.

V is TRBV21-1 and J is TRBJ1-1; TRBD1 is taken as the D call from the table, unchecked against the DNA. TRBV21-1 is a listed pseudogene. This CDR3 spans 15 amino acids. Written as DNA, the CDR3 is TGTGCCAGCGGGAAGACCGGGACAGGGGTCACTGAAGCTTTCTTT. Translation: CASGKTGTGVTEAFF.

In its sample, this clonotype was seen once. The CDR3, as DNA: TGTGCCACCAGCGGTCTAGCGGGGGTCTACAATGAGCAGTTCTTC. Translating it yields CATSGLAGVYNEQFF. The chain recombines TRBV15 with TRBJ2-1, with 10 nucleotides matching TRBD2. J gave up 3 bases and V 5 bases, and 4 bases lay outside the gene matches. CDR1 LNHNV and CDR2 YYDKDF come from the germline V gene (reference sequence). The CDR3 covers 15 residues.

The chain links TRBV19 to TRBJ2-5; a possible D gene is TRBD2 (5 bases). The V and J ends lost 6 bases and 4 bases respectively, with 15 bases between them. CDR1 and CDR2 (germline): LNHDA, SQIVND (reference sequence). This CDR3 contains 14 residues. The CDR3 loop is CASRASFFVETQYF. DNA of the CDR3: TGTGCCAGTAGGGCTAGCTTTTTCGTAGAGACCCAGTACTTC.